The rows below give T cell receptor beta chains drawn from one sample of a study of blood T cell repertoires in COVID-19. The table came from immunoSEQ multiplex PCR; TCRdb's copy has only in-frame clones and leaves some out. The repertoire includes 85,000 to 130,000 clones, 70% to 85% of them detected once, and approximately 3.3% sits in the top ten. The sample taken for sequencing was peripheral blood. These receptors all come from a woman of 80 years or more with active or convalescent COVID-19. Each CDR3 is given without its conserved first and last residue. The order of the fields is V gene, J gene, CDR3 protein.

V gene: TRBV5-1; J gene: TRBJ2-5; CDR3 protein: ASSYYQPGKETQY
V gene: TRBV7-2; J gene: TRBJ2-7; CDR3 protein: ASSLVGGEYEQY
V gene: TRBV6-1; J gene: TRBJ1-3; CDR3 protein: ASSEAPRAGNTIY
V gene: TRBV19; J gene: TRBJ2-1; CDR3 protein: ASSTPGTGYNEQF
V gene: TRBV5-4; J gene: TRBJ1-6; CDR3 protein: ASSSPLTGKISPLH
V gene: TRBV24-1; J gene: TRBJ1-1; CDR3 protein: ATSDFSQINTEAF
V gene: TRBV12-3/TRBV12-4; J gene: TRBJ2-2; CDR3 protein: AGNRGDTGELF
V gene: TRBV21-1; J gene: TRBJ1-6; CDR3 protein: ASSKYRVGPSYNSPLH
V gene: TRBV5-1; J gene: TRBJ1-2; CDR3 protein: ASSSEGGNYGYT
V gene: TRBV10-3; J gene: TRBJ1-1; CDR3 protein: AISESVGKGAWTEAF
V gene: TRBV24-1; J gene: TRBJ2-3; CDR3 protein: ATSSSTDTQY
V gene: TRBV7-2; J gene: TRBJ1-2; CDR3 protein: ASSLTGAGSYT
V gene: TRBV11-2; J gene: TRBJ1-1; CDR3 protein: ASSSGHPAASF
V gene: TRBV7-9; J gene: TRBJ1-4; CDR3 protein: ASSFWDRGEKLF
V gene: TRBV9; J gene: TRBJ2-2; CDR3 protein: ASSVGYGHRGTFRGWNTGELF
V gene: TRBV5-6; J gene: TRBJ1-1; CDR3 protein: ASSSIIRGNPSMNTEAF
V gene: TRBV28; J gene: TRBJ1-4; CDR3 protein: ASSSRYQLNEKLF
V gene: TRBV19; J gene: TRBJ1-5; CDR3 protein: ASSIQTGASNQPQH
V gene: TRBV4-2; J gene: TRBJ2-2; CDR3 protein: ASSRGTSGANTGELF
V gene: TRBV7-9; J gene: TRBJ2-3; CDR3 protein: ASSFGTGVTDTQY
V gene: TRBV27; J gene: TRBJ2-1; CDR3 protein: ASSPLGLGGEF
V gene: TRBV19; J gene: TRBJ2-2; CDR3 protein: ASSIGTGGTGELF
V gene: TRBV5-1; J gene: TRBJ1-1; CDR3 protein: ASSLDGGNTEAF
V gene: TRBV7-2; J gene: TRBJ2-7; CDR3 protein: ASSPSLAGYEQY
V gene: TRBV29-1; J gene: TRBJ2-7; CDR3 protein: SAQDRVFPYEQY
V gene: TRBV28; J gene: TRBJ1-5; CDR3 protein: ASRESNQPQH
V gene: TRBV10-2; J gene: TRBJ2-1; CDR3 protein: ASRDPIRGSSYNEQF
V gene: TRBV7-2; J gene: TRBJ1-2; CDR3 protein: ASSLFEVRGAYGYT
V gene: TRBV28; J gene: TRBJ1-5; CDR3 protein: ASSLRSGGNQPQH
V gene: TRBV24-1; J gene: TRBJ2-1; CDR3 protein: ATSGGPSYNEQF
V gene: TRBV18; J gene: TRBJ1-3; CDR3 protein: ASSPQSTGGGNTIY
V gene: TRBV11-3; J gene: TRBJ2-2; CDR3 protein: ASSQTRPGGELF
V gene: TRBV9; J gene: TRBJ2-5; CDR3 protein: ASSVLQGLRETQY
V gene: TRBV24-1; J gene: TRBJ2-2; CDR3 protein: ATSDHSRTGRGAV
V gene: TRBV5-1; J gene: TRBJ2-7; CDR3 protein: ASSLQFGEQY
V gene: TRBV10-1; J gene: TRBJ1-1; CDR3 protein: ASSFTVSQGLNTEAF
V gene: TRBV6-5; J gene: TRBJ1-5; CDR3 protein: ASSGDFGNQPQH
V gene: TRBV2; J gene: TRBJ2-1; CDR3 protein: ASSESSGSYNEQF
V gene: TRBV30; J gene: TRBJ2-7; CDR3 protein: AAGRGQGYEQY
V gene: TRBV5-4; J gene: TRBJ1-2; CDR3 protein: ASSAGQGNYGYT
V gene: TRBV2; J gene: TRBJ1-5; CDR3 protein: ASISDRDGGNQPQH
V gene: TRBV28; J gene: TRBJ1-3; CDR3 protein: ASRLSDISGNTIY
V gene: TRBV5-1; J gene: TRBJ1-6; CDR3 protein: ASRQNSNSYNSPLH
V gene: TRBV5-1; J gene: TRBJ2-5; CDR3 protein: ASSPSSAGGLLIQETQY
V gene: TRBV7-9; J gene: TRBJ2-7; CDR3 protein: ASSPADEQY
V gene: TRBV5-6; J gene: TRBJ1-1; CDR3 protein: ASSFPGPTEAF
V gene: TRBV30; J gene: TRBJ1-5; CDR3 protein: AWSDSHNQPQH
V gene: TRBV24-1; J gene: TRBJ2-3; CDR3 protein: ATSDRAGGRGSADTQY
V gene: TRBV18; J gene: TRBJ1-2; CDR3 protein: ASSQGLFNYGYT
V gene: TRBV10-3; J gene: TRBJ2-2; CDR3 protein: AISSGAGAGELF
V gene: TRBV20-1; J gene: TRBJ1-5; CDR3 protein: SASSSYSNQPQH
V gene: TRBV9; J gene: TRBJ1-1; CDR3 protein: ASSSDRGRTEAF
V gene: TRBV5-4; J gene: TRBJ1-3; CDR3 protein: ASSRESSGNTIY
V gene: TRBV5-1; J gene: TRBJ1-2; CDR3 protein: ASSPTTGLEGGYT
V gene: TRBV19; J gene: TRBJ1-2; CDR3 protein: ASSIDAGANYGYT